These T cell receptor beta chains were read from a single sample in a study of blood T cells in healthy people across ages. TCRdb redid the calling of the 5' RACE reads with MiXCR, one entry per CDR3 protein. The sample gives hundreds of thousands of distinct CDR3 sequences, 49% of which show up once; 30% to 40% is in the top ten. The sequenced sample was blood. The receptors stem from a woman aged 60 to 75 in good health. Each CDR3 is given with its conserved first and last residue. Fields, in order: D gene, V gene, J gene, clone size, CDR3 protein, CDR3 DNA. The D gene is left open where the match is weak. Clone size is shown for a subset of rows, as once, few, many or a class of expanded clone.

.,TRBV6-6,TRBJ2-5,.,CASRDPSVPGIGETQYF,TGTGCCAGCAGAGACCCTAGCGTACCGGGAATTGGGGAGACCCAGTACTTC
TRBD1,TRBV7-2,TRBJ1-2,.,CATRSGQGFGYTF,TGTGCCACCAGATCTGGACAGGGATTTGGCTACACCTTC
.,TRBV9,TRBJ2-3,.,CASSVKTITDTQYF,TGTGCCAGCAGCGTGAAAACAATCACAGATACGCAGTATTTT
TRBD2,TRBV9,TRBJ2-7,.,CASSATTSGSTEQYF,TGTGCCAGCAGCGCGACGACTAGCGGGAGCACCGAGCAGTACTTC
TRBD2,TRBV20-1,TRBJ2-2,few,CSARGLLNTGELFF,TGCAGCGCTAGGGGACTATTGAACACCGGGGAGCTGTTTTTT
.,TRBV29-1,TRBJ1-2,few,CSVVLGGGYGYTF,TGCAGCGTTGTTCTGGGGGGCGGCTATGGCTACACCTTC
TRBD2,TRBV5-1,TRBJ2-4,.,CASSGRTTGGQYF,TGCGCCAGCAGCGGCCGGACTACGGGGGGGCAGTACTTC
TRBD2,TRBV20-1,TRBJ2-1,few,CSARISGLAGPEQFF,TGCAGTGCTAGGATATCGGGACTAGCGGGACCTGAGCAGTTCTTC
TRBD2,TRBV7-7,TRBJ2-7,.,CARGPRGTRLHEQYF,TGTGCCAGGGGCCCTCGCGGGACTAGACTACACGAGCAGTACTTC
TRBD2,TRBV7-9,TRBJ2-7,few,CASSPRDSGSVYEQYF,TGTGCCAGCAGCCCCCGCGATAGCGGGAGTGTCTACGAGCAGTACTTC
.,TRBV9,TRBJ1-2,.,CASSVGGQPNYGYTF,TGTGCCAGCAGCGTAGGAGGACAGCCGAACTATGGCTACACCTTC
.,TRBV6-2/TRBV6-3,TRBJ2-1,once,CASSLRGGMANEQFF,TGTGCCAGCAGTCTTAGGGGGGGAATGGCCAATGAGCAGTTCTTC
.,TRBV7-9,TRBJ2-7,.,CASSLYTSGGEQYF,TGTGCCAGCAGCTTATATACTTCTGGGGGCGAGCAGTACTTC
TRBD1,TRBV6-2/TRBV6-3,TRBJ2-7,.,CASSYRDRDYEQYF,TGTGCCAGCAGTTACCGGGACAGGGACTACGAGCAGTACTTC
TRBD2,TRBV10-3,TRBJ2-5,.,CASRQAGGPQETQYF,TGTGCCTCCCGTCAAGCGGGAGGGCCTCAAGAGACCCAGTACTTC
TRBD2,TRBV29-1,TRBJ2-7,.,CSVEDGRGEGYEQYF,TGCAGCGTTGAAGATGGGAGAGGGGAGGGCTACGAGCAGTACTTC
TRBD1,TRBV4-3,TRBJ2-7,many,CASSQEETGGYEQYF,TGCGCCAGCAGCCAAGAAGAGACAGGGGGCTACGAGCAGTACTTC
TRBD1,TRBV29-1,TRBJ1-6,few,CSVRTGTEPLHF,TGCAGCGTTAGGACAGGGACTGAGCCCCTCCACTTT
.,TRBV20-1,TRBJ2-3,.,CSAPTQRARTDTQYF,TGCAGTGCACCCACCCAGCGGGCGCGCACAGATACGCAGTATTTT
TRBD2,TRBV7-2,TRBJ2-7,.,CASSHPRTSGSQDEQYF,TGTGCCAGCAGCCACCCCAGGACTAGCGGGAGTCAGGACGAGCAGTACTTC
.,TRBV7-6,TRBJ2-7,.,CASSVGLGSEQYF,TGTGCCAGCAGCGTAGGTCTCGGGTCCGAGCAGTACTTC
TRBD1,TRBV9,TRBJ2-3,.,CAGSVEEGGITDTQYF,TGTGCCGGCAGCGTAGAGGAAGGGGGCATAACAGATACGCAGTATTTT
.,TRBV15,TRBJ1-3,.,CATSGGGYSGNTIYF,TGTGCCACCAGCGGAGGGGGGTACTCTGGAAACACCATATATTTT
TRBD1,TRBV7-2,TRBJ2-3,few,CASSLDQGADTQYF,TGTGCCAGCAGCTTAGATCAGGGGGCAGATACGCAGTATTTT
.,TRBV12-3/TRBV12-4,TRBJ1-1,.,CASSLADFGRAEAFF,TGTGCCAGCAGTTTAGCGGACTTTGGGAGGGCTGAAGCTTTCTTT
.,TRBV4-3,TRBJ1-2,.,CASSITRENYGYTF,TGCGCCAGCAGCATAACACGAGAGAACTATGGCTACACCTTC
.,TRBV30,TRBJ1-2,few,CAWRAGVYGYTF,TGTGCCTGGAGGGCGGGGGTCTATGGCTACACCTTC
.,TRBV20-1,TRBJ2-3,.,CSAPFRGISADTQYF,TGCAGTGCTCCCTTTCGCGGGATTAGCGCAGATACGCAGTATTTT
.,TRBV5-1,TRBJ2-5,.,CASSLVSGGQETQYF,TGCGCCAGCAGCTTGGTGAGTGGGGGTCAAGAGACCCAGTACTTC
.,TRBV3-1,TRBJ2-5,.,CASSQAARWGAQYF,TGTGCCAGCAGCCAAGCTGCGCGGTGGGGGGCCCAGTACTTC
.,TRBV20-1,TRBJ2-5,.,CSARPKGETQYF,TGCAGTGCTAGGCCAAAGGGGGAGACCCAGTACTTC
.,TRBV19,TRBJ2-3,.,CASSGTGTVTDTQYF,TGTGCCAGTAGTGGGACCGGGACGGTCACAGATACGCAGTATTTT
.,TRBV21-1,TRBJ2-2,.,CASSWTSGRCGELFF,TGTGCCAGCAGCTGGACTAGCGGGAGATGCGGGGAGCTGTTTTTT
TRBD2,TRBV5-1,TRBJ2-1,.,CASSSRTSGSYEQFF,TGCGCCAGCAGCTCCCGGACTAGCGGTTCATATGAGCAGTTCTTC
.,TRBV2,TRBJ1-1,.,CASSEQGRDTEAFF,TGTGCCAGCAGTGAACAGGGACGGGACACTGAAGCTTTCTTT
TRBD1,TRBV10-3,TRBJ2-7,few,CANGQGYEQYF,TGTGCCAACGGACAGGGGTACGAGCAGTACTTC
TRBD2,TRBV24-1,TRBJ2-3,.,CATSDSGTSGTIRTDTQYF,TGTGCCACCAGTGATTCAGGGACTAGCGGGACGATTCGCACAGATACGCAGTATTTT